The next 25 T cell receptor beta chains were all read from a single sample in a study of blood T cell repertoires in COVID-19. The repertoire was sequenced with immunoSEQ multiplex PCR; TCRdb's copy has only in-frame clones and lacks some. The table has about 260,000 clones, 85% to 90% seen once. The sequenced sample consisted of PBMCs or T cells enriched from blood (not recorded which). These receptors were taken from a woman aged 30 to 39 with acute COVID-19.

The chain combines TRBV4-1 with TRBJ1-3, with D unresolved. There are 13 residues in the CDR3. V shed 0 bases and J shed 9 bases, with 9 bases lying between them. CDR1 MGHRA and CDR2 YSYEKL come from the germline V gene. The chain's CDR3 is CASSQDLVGTIYF. The CDR3 bases are TGCGCCAGCAGCCAAGATTTGGTCGGCACCATATATTTT.

This clone was counted a single time. V gene TRBV10-3 combines with J gene TRBJ2-5; 14 positions match TRBD2. V dropped 2 bases and J dropped 1; count of bases not matched to a gene: 0. CDR3 length: 16 residues. Per germline, CDR1 ENHRY and CDR2 SYGVKD. The CDR3 loop is CAISEGTSGSQETQYF. CDR3 sequence (DNA): TGTGCCATCAGTGAGGGGACTAGCGGGAGCCAAGAGACCCAGTACTTC.

The V and J genes are TRBV27 and TRBJ2-1, with 8 nucleotides matching TRBD1. The CDR3 contains 15 residues. CDR1 is MNHEY, CDR2 SMNVEV, per germline (reference sequence). Germline trimming cut 5 bases from V and 2 bases from J; bases unmatched to any gene: 5. CDR3 nucleotide sequence: TGTGCCAGCAGTCCAGACAGGGGTGCCTACAATGAGCAGTTCTTC. It translates to CASSPDRGAYNEQFF.

The chain joins TRBV28 to TRBJ1-2, with D unresolved. V was clipped by 4 bases and J by 7 bases, with 10 bases between them. The CDR3 loop spans 12 amino acids. CDR1 MDHEN and CDR2 SYDVKM come from the germline V gene. The CDR3, as DNA: TGTGCCAGCAGTTCGCCCACTGGTGGCTACACCTTC. This codes for CASSSPTGGYTF.

The chain has TRBV28 and TRBJ2-7; 7 nucleotides match TRBD1. Germline assignment: CDR1 MDHEN and CDR2 SYDVKM. The CDR3 runs 13 residues. Trimming cost V 8 bases and J 7 bases; bases outside gene matches: 11. CDR3 sequence reads: CASGDSAPREQYF. The DNA of the CDR3 is TGTGCCAGCGGGGACAGCGCTCCGAGGGAGCAGTACTTC.

This clone has only one observation. The rearrangement joins TRBV28 to TRBJ2-2; the match to TRBD1 covers 8 bases. The CDR3 is 16 residues long. V gave up 1 base and J gave up 9 bases; unmatched junction bases: 10. CDR1 and CDR2 from the germline V gene are MDHEN and SYDVKM. The CDR3 reads CASSLSGRGRLRELFF. The CDR3, as DNA: TGTGCCAGCAGTTTATCAGGCAGGGGGCGACTCCGGGAGCTGTTTTTT.

The chain links TRBV29-1 to TRBJ2-1; 9 bases fit TRBD2. The V gene's germline CDR1 is SQVTM and CDR2 ANQGSEA. This CDR3 has 15 amino acids. Unmatched junction bases numbered 10, after V lost 1 base and J lost 9 bases. Here the CDR3 DNA reads TGCAGCGTTGAAGCGATAACTAGCGGGCTCTCTGAGCAGTTCTTC. It translates to CSVEAITSGLSEQFF.

V and J are TRBV5-5 and TRBJ2-7; 7 bases are shared with TRBD1. The germline gives CDR1 SGHKS, CDR2 YYEKEE (reference sequence). The CDR3 is 14 amino acids. The junction had 5 bases not matched to a gene; V was cut back by 0 bases and J by 5 bases. CDR3 sequence reads: CASSLGQGTNEQYF. DNA of the CDR3: TGTGCCAGCAGCTTGGGACAGGGCACGAACGAGCAGTACTTC. Full variable domain (outside the CDR3, taken from reference TRBV5-5 and TRBJ2-7): DAGVTQSPTHLIKTRGQQVTLRCSPISGHKSVSWYQQVLGQGPQFIFQYYEKEERGRGNFPDRFSARQFPNYSSELNVNALLLGDSALYLCASSLGQGTNEQYFGPGTRLTVT.

This clone was counted only a few times. The chain joins TRBV9 to TRBJ2-7; TRBD1 might be the D (5 bases). The CDR3 has 15 residues. Trimming took 1 base from V and 3 from J, leaving 14 bases between them. Germline CDR1 and CDR2: SGDLS and YYNGEE. The CDR3 sequence is CASSVNPVDSYEQYF. As DNA, the CDR3 is TGTGCCAGCAGCGTAAACCCAGTTGACAGCTACGAGCAGTACTTC. The entire variable domain, with the rest obtained from reference TRBV9 and TRBJ2-7, is as follows: DSGVTQTPKHLITATGQRVTLRCSPRSGDLSVYWYQQSLDQGLQFLIQYYNGEERAKGNILERFSAQQFPDLHSELNLSSLELGDSALYFCASSVNPVDSYEQYFGPGTRLTVT.

The CDR3 bases are TGTGCCAGCAGTGACCAGATTGAAAAACTGTTTTTT. Amino acids: CASSDQIEKLFF. V is TRBV6-1 and J is TRBJ1-4; no definite D call. The CDR3 is 12 amino acids. The V end was cut by 3 bases, the J end by 7 bases, with 6 bases between. Germline V CDR1 and CDR2: MNHNS, SASEGT.

The chain uses TRBV21-1 and TRBJ2-1; the D call TRBD2 from the table was never checked on the DNA. TRBV21-1 is a pseudogene locus. This CDR3 has 15 residues. The CDR3 sequence is CASSKHSGSVHEQFF. CDR3 coding DNA: TGTGCCAGCAGCAAACACAGCGGGAGTGTCCATGAGCAGTTCTTC.

This chain connects TRBV9 to TRBJ2-1; TRBD2 matches at 7 bases. From germline, CDR1 is SGDLS and CDR2 YYNGEE. Trimming cost V 3 bases and J 0 bases; bases outside gene matches: 6. This CDR3 has 16 amino acids. The CDR3 reads CASSEGAGSSYNEQFF. Here the CDR3 DNA reads TGTGCCAGCAGCGAGGGAGCGGGGAGCTCCTACAATGAGCAGTTCTTC.

This clone has just one count. J is TRBJ2-1 and V is TRBV7-3; possibly TRBD2 for D (6 bases). The CDR3 consists of 16 residues. The germline CDR1 and CDR2 sequences are SGHTA and FQGTGA. Trimming removed 1 base at V and 0 bases at J, with 10 bases between. The CDR3 reads CASSLKPGSSYNEQFF. The CDR3 coding sequence is TGTGCCAGCAGCTTAAAACCCGGGAGCTCCTACAATGAGCAGTTCTTC.

Only one count was recorded for this clone. The chain couples TRBV5-1 to TRBJ2-7; 8 nucleotides agree with TRBD1. With 5 bases clipped from V and 3 bases from J, the junction kept 7 bases outside the gene matches. This CDR3 comprises 14 residues. Germline CDR1 SGHRS, CDR2 YFSETQ. The CDR3 here is CASSFDRGFYEQYF. CDR3 in DNA: TGCGCCAGCAGTTTCGACAGGGGATTCTACGAGCAGTACTTC. The complete variable domain, with remaining parts taken from reference TRBV5-1 and TRBJ2-7, reads KAGVTQTPRYLIKTRGQQVTLSCSPISGHRSVSWYQQTPGQGLQFLFEYFSETQRNKGNFPGRFSGRQFSNSRSEMNVSTLELGDSALYLCASSFDRGFYEQYFGPGTRLTVT.

The rearrangement joins TRBV2 to TRBJ1-6; TRBD1 agrees at 7 bases. The junction had 6 bases not matched to a gene; V was cut back by 4 bases and J by 6 bases. CDR1 SNHLY and CDR2 FYNNEI come from the germline V gene. The CDR3 is 15 amino acids. The CDR3 DNA follows: TGTGCCAGCAGTGGACAGGGTGCGGTTAATTCACCCCTCCACTTT. It codes for CASSGQGAVNSPLHF. Drawing the rest from reference TRBV2 and TRBJ1-6, the complete variable domain is EPEVTQTPSHQVTQMGQEVILRCVPISNHLYFYWYRQILGQKVEFLVSFYNNEISEKSEIFDDQFSVERPDGSNFTLKIRSTKLEDSAMYFCASSGQGAVNSPLHFGNGTRLTVT.

V gene TRBV27 combines with J gene TRBJ2-1; 7 bases are a match to TRBD1. The CDR3 runs to 16 residues. Per germline, CDR1 MNHEY and CDR2 SMNVEV (reference sequence). The ends lost 6 bases at V and 6 bases at J; junction bases unmatched: 14. The CDR3 loop is CASRRQGGTQGNEQFF. In DNA, the CDR3 is TGTGCCAGCAGAAGACAGGGTGGAACCCAAGGCAATGAGCAGTTCTTC.

This clone was detected only a few times. The rearrangement links TRBV7-3 to TRBJ2-7; TRBD1 agrees at 11 bases. Germline V gene sequence: CDR1 SGHTA, CDR2 FQGTGA. This CDR3 comprises 14 residues. J lost 7 bases, V lost 5 bases, and 7 bases had no gene match. CDR3 sequence reads: CASSTGQGAQEQYF. The CDR3 nucleotides are TGTGCCAGCAGCACAGGACAGGGGGCGCAGGAGCAGTACTTC.

Concerning this clone: This may be a read error: a much more frequent sequence differs by one nucleotide. The chain has TRBV11-2 and TRBJ2-2, with 11 bases lining up with TRBD2. Losses at the gene ends were 5 bases for V and 5 bases for J; bases not matched to a gene: 4. From germline, CDR1 is SGHAT and CDR2 FQNNGV. The CDR3 length is 15 residues. CDR3 nucleotides: TGTGCCAGCAGCATCCTAGCGGGAGGAACCGGGGAGCTGTTTTTT. The encoded protein is CASSILAGGTGELFF.

The V call is TRBV12-3 or TRBV12-4, the J call TRBJ1-1, with D unresolved. The CDR3 has 13 residues. V was pared by 6 bases and J by 2 bases, with 10 bases between. CDR3 in DNA: TGTGCCAGCAGAAGCGACGGCAACACTGAAGCTTTCTTT. It translates to CASRSDGNTEAFF.

Details on this clone: Other DNA sequences in the sample encode the same CDR3. The rearrangement links TRBV9 to TRBJ2-7; D not certain. Per germline, CDR1 SGDLS and CDR2 YYNGEE. This CDR3 has 13 amino acids. V lost 0 bases, J lost 0 bases, and 4 bases lay in between. The CDR3 sequence is CASSVGSSYEQYF. CDR3 coding DNA: TGTGCCAGCAGCGTAGGGAGCTCCTACGAGCAGTACTTC.

This rearrangement joins TRBV28 to TRBJ1-1; D ambiguous. Germline lookup yields CDR1 MDHEN and CDR2 SYDVKM. The CDR3 length is 13 residues. The V and J ends lost 2 bases and 3 bases respectively, with 7 bases between them. The CDR3 reads CASSLPRDTEAFF. The DNA of the CDR3 is TGTGCCAGCAGTTTACCACGGGACACTGAAGCTTTCTTT.

The chain carries TRBV11-2 and TRBJ2-1, with 12 positions matching TRBD2. J lost 4 bases, V lost 2 bases, and 12 bases had no gene match. Germline CDR1 and CDR2: SGHAT and FQNNGV. This CDR3 spans 19 amino acids. CDR3 region: CASSLKPPLTSGGYNEQFF. CDR3 DNA sequence: TGTGCCAGCAGCTTAAAACCCCCCCTGACTAGCGGGGGATACAATGAGCAGTTCTTC.

The chain combines TRBV11-1 with TRBJ2-3; 7 bases are a match to TRBD2. CDR3 length equals 14 residues. The germline CDR1 and CDR2 sequences are SGHAT and FQDESV (reference sequence). V trimming: 6 bases; J trimming: 2 bases; junction bases outside the gene matches: 5. The CDR3 coding sequence is TGTGCCAGCAGACGGGGGGAAGCCACAGATACGCAGTATTTT. As protein: CASRRGEATDTQYF.

The chain couples TRBV10-3 to TRBJ2-3; 13 bases line up with TRBD2. The CDR3 has 17 amino acids. J gave up 2 bases and V 6 bases, and 8 bases lay outside the gene matches. The V gene's germline CDR1 is ENHRY and CDR2 SYGVKD. CDR3 sequence reads: CAISTGTSGEFTDTQYF. CDR3 nucleotide sequence: TGTGCCATCAGCACCGGGACTAGCGGGGAGTTCACAGATACGCAGTATTTT.

V is TRBV5-8 and J is TRBJ1-6, with 8 bases fitting TRBD1. The CDR3 length is 16 residues. Trimming at V came to 3 bases and at J to 6 bases, leaving 8 bases not matched to a gene. The germline CDR1 and CDR2 sequences are SGHTS and YDEGEE. The CDR3 region is CASSSAPTGVNSPLHF. The CDR3 DNA follows: TGTGCCAGCAGCTCGGCCCCGACAGGGGTTAATTCACCCCTCCACTTT.